Reported below is one TCR beta chain. As yet, its antigen is unknown. Relative to the germline gene, one junction end is altered; a read error may explain this. In the PCR, 60 Vbeta and 13 Jbeta primers were used. Sequencing was performed with immunoSEQ multiplex PCR; in TCRdb, only in-frame clones are kept and a portion is missing. This sample carries approximately 240,000 clones, 82% of them seen once, and the ten largest clones take around 5.4%. The data are from a study of cytomegalovirus exposure and HLA in healthy donors. Points from the study as a whole: A link between a missense DCLRE1C variant and TCR beta V- and J-gene trimming emerged from a later analysis. Most TCR sequences showed up rarely, but some public TCRs showed up in many donors.

Germline V gene lookup returns CDR1 LGHNA and CDR2 YNFKEQ. This CDR3 is 13 amino acids long. The sample consisted of PBMCs. V is TRBV4-2 and J is TRBJ1-6; no reliable D call. This TCR was recovered from a middle-aged woman in good health and CMV-seropositive. The CDR3, as DNA: TGTGCCAGCAGGGTCTCCTATAATTCCCCCCTCCACTTT. Its translation: CASRVSYNSPLHF.